Listed below are T cell receptor beta chains from one sample, sequenced in a study of shared clonotypes between healthy human individuals. Produced via immunoSEQ multiplex PCR; TCRdb's table is partial and in-frame only. This sample has over a million clones, with approximately 98.5% found just once. Sequencing was performed on naive CD4+ T cells sorted from blood. The receptors come from a man aged 25-45 years in good health. Both conserved end residues are part of each CDR3. A D gene is named only where the DNA matches it firmly. The size field is filled for only some rows; it gives once, few, many or a size class.

v_gene: TRBV5-1
d_gene: -
abundance: -
j_gene: TRBJ1-2
CDR3aa: CASSTDTVGGYTF
CDR3nt: TGCGCCAGCAGCACTGACACCGTTGGGGGCTACACCTTC

v_gene: TRBV19
d_gene: -
abundance: once
j_gene: TRBJ1-5
CDR3aa: CASKPHSTVQGDQPQHF
CDR3nt: TGTGCCAGTAAGCCCCACAGTACCGTCCAGGGAGATCAGCCCCAGCATTTT

v_gene: TRBV5-1
d_gene: TRBD1
abundance: -
j_gene: TRBJ2-3
CDR3aa: CASRNRGDSDTQYF
CDR3nt: TGCGCCAGCAGGAACAGGGGTGATTCAGATACGCAGTATTTT

v_gene: TRBV19
d_gene: -
abundance: -
j_gene: TRBJ2-7
CDR3aa: CASSRGDNSYEQYF
CDR3nt: TGTGCCAGTAGCAGGGGTGACAACTCCTACGAGCAGTACTTC

v_gene: TRBV5-1
d_gene: -
abundance: -
j_gene: TRBJ1-4
CDR3aa: CASSTTGGVEKLFF
CDR3nt: TGCGCCAGCAGCACTACAGGTGGGGTCGAAAAACTGTTTTTT

v_gene: TRBV10-1
d_gene: -
abundance: -
j_gene: TRBJ2-7
CDR3aa: CASSERVGPYEQYF
CDR3nt: TGCGCCAGCAGTGAGAGGGTAGGACCCTACGAGCAGTACTTC

v_gene: TRBV7-6
d_gene: -
abundance: once
j_gene: TRBJ2-3
CDR3aa: CASSLAPRGPTTDTQYF
CDR3nt: TGTGCCAGCAGCTTAGCCCCCAGAGGCCCCACCACAGATACGCAGTATTTT

v_gene: TRBV9
d_gene: -
abundance: -
j_gene: TRBJ2-1
CDR3aa: CASSVDGGYNEQFF
CDR3nt: TGTGCCAGCAGCGTTGACGGCGGCTACAATGAGCAGTTCTTC

v_gene: TRBV7-2
d_gene: -
abundance: -
j_gene: TRBJ1-4
CDR3aa: CASSLAPTANEKLFF
CDR3nt: TGTGCCAGCAGCTTAGCGCCGACAGCTAATGAAAAACTGTTTTTT

v_gene: TRBV9
d_gene: -
abundance: -
j_gene: TRBJ2-4
CDR3aa: CASVENIQYF
CDR3nt: TGTGCCAGCGTAGAAAACATTCAGTACTTC

v_gene: TRBV10-1
d_gene: TRBD1
abundance: -
j_gene: TRBJ2-2
CDR3aa: CASSDRGLRGELFF
CDR3nt: TGCGCCAGCTCTGACAGGGGTCTACGGGGGGAGCTGTTTTTT

v_gene: TRBV5-4
d_gene: -
abundance: -
j_gene: TRBJ1-2
CDR3aa: CASSTGTANYGYTF
CDR3nt: TGTGCCAGCAGCACCGGGACGGCTAACTATGGCTACACCTTC

v_gene: TRBV7-6
d_gene: -
abundance: -
j_gene: TRBJ2-7
CDR3aa: CASSDQEGAEQYF
CDR3nt: TGTGCCAGCAGCGATCAGGAGGGGGCCGAGCAGTACTTC

v_gene: TRBV20-1
d_gene: -
abundance: -
j_gene: TRBJ1-2
CDR3aa: CSRGRAGGYTF
CDR3nt: TGCAGCAGGGGCAGGGCTGGTGGCTACACCTTC

v_gene: TRBV18
d_gene: TRBD2
abundance: once
j_gene: TRBJ2-2
CDR3aa: CASSLTSGNTGELFF
CDR3nt: TGTGCCAGCTCACTGACTAGCGGGAACACCGGGGAGCTGTTTTTT

v_gene: TRBV6-1
d_gene: -
abundance: -
j_gene: TRBJ2-3
CDR3aa: CASSRPGDTQYF
CDR3nt: TGTGCCAGCAGCCGGCCTGGGGATACGCAGTATTTT

v_gene: TRBV5-1
d_gene: TRBD2
abundance: -
j_gene: TRBJ2-1
CDR3aa: CASSLAGDAHSYNEQFF
CDR3nt: TGCGCCAGCAGCTTAGCGGGAGATGCCCACTCCTACAATGAGCAGTTCTTC

v_gene: TRBV6-1
d_gene: -
abundance: once
j_gene: TRBJ2-2
CDR3aa: CASRVGGAGTGELFF
CDR3nt: TGTGCCAGCAGGGTGGGCGGCGCAGGAACCGGGGAGCTGTTTTTT

v_gene: TRBV19
d_gene: -
abundance: -
j_gene: TRBJ2-7
CDR3aa: CASSMLDRSYEQYF
CDR3nt: TGTGCCAGTAGTATGCTTGACAGATCCTACGAGCAGTACTTC

v_gene: TRBV9
d_gene: -
abundance: -
j_gene: TRBJ2-2
CDR3aa: CASSQGTNTGELFF
CDR3nt: TGTGCCAGCAGTCAGGGTACGAACACCGGGGAGCTGTTTTTT

v_gene: TRBV5-1
d_gene: -
abundance: -
j_gene: TRBJ2-5
CDR3aa: CASSSHGPGEETQYF
CDR3nt: TGCGCCAGCAGCTCCCACGGTCCGGGAGAAGAGACCCAGTACTTC

v_gene: TRBV5-1
d_gene: TRBD1
abundance: -
j_gene: TRBJ2-7
CDR3aa: CASRGSGTGAYEQYF
CDR3nt: TGCGCCAGCAGGGGTTCCGGGACAGGGGCTTACGAGCAGTACTTC

v_gene: TRBV30
d_gene: -
abundance: -
j_gene: TRBJ1-3
CDR3aa: CAWSPEDTLYSGNTIYF
CDR3nt: TGTGCCTGGAGTCCAGAGGATACTCTTTACTCTGGAAACACCATATATTTT

v_gene: TRBV9
d_gene: -
abundance: -
j_gene: TRBJ2-1
CDR3aa: CASSPKRDPYEQFF
CDR3nt: TGTGCCAGCAGCCCAAAAAGGGACCCCTATGAGCAGTTCTTC

v_gene: TRBV7-6
d_gene: TRBD1
abundance: -
j_gene: TRBJ2-1
CDR3aa: CASSLTGGWEQFF
CDR3nt: TGTGCCAGCAGCCTTACAGGGGGCTGGGAGCAGTTCTTC

v_gene: TRBV5-1
d_gene: -
abundance: -
j_gene: TRBJ2-7
CDR3aa: CASSASTGSYEQYF
CDR3nt: TGCGCCAGCAGCGCTTCGACAGGTTCCTACGAGCAGTACTTC

v_gene: TRBV10-3
d_gene: -
abundance: once
j_gene: TRBJ2-7
CDR3aa: CAISERQTPYEQYF
CDR3nt: TGTGCCATCAGTGAGAGACAGACGCCCTACGAGCAGTACTTC

v_gene: TRBV19
d_gene: TRBD1
abundance: -
j_gene: TRBJ1-5
CDR3aa: CASSIFGTGYQPQHF
CDR3nt: TGTGCCAGTAGTATATTCGGGACAGGGTACCAGCCCCAGCATTTT

v_gene: TRBV29-1
d_gene: TRBD1
abundance: -
j_gene: TRBJ1-1
CDR3aa: CSVFKVRDSFLNTEAFF
CDR3nt: TGCAGCGTCTTCAAGGTCCGGGACAGCTTCCTGAACACTGAAGCTTTCTTT

v_gene: TRBV29-1
d_gene: -
abundance: -
j_gene: TRBJ1-1
CDR3aa: CSVAEAVLGEAFF
CDR3nt: TGCAGCGTTGCAGAGGCCGTTCTCGGTGAAGCTTTCTTT

v_gene: TRBV19
d_gene: -
abundance: -
j_gene: TRBJ2-2
CDR3aa: CASSRSGGRELFF
CDR3nt: TGTGCCAGTAGTAGATCCGGTGGCCGGGAGCTGTTTTTT

v_gene: TRBV18
d_gene: -
abundance: -
j_gene: TRBJ2-5
CDR3aa: CASSPVAGEETQYF
CDR3nt: TGTGCCAGCTCACCGGTGGCAGGGGAAGAGACCCAGTACTTC

v_gene: TRBV5-4
d_gene: TRBD2
abundance: -
j_gene: TRBJ2-1
CDR3aa: CASSPGLAGISPDEQFF
CDR3nt: TGTGCCAGCAGCCCCGGACTAGCCGGGATCTCCCCGGATGAGCAGTTCTTC

v_gene: TRBV5-1
d_gene: TRBD1
abundance: -
j_gene: TRBJ1-2
CDR3aa: CASSLLQGDTSGYTF
CDR3nt: TGCGCCAGCAGCTTGTTGCAGGGGGATACGAGCGGCTACACCTTC

v_gene: TRBV19
d_gene: -
abundance: -
j_gene: TRBJ1-2
CDR3aa: CASSLFSGTANRGYTF
CDR3nt: TGTGCCAGTAGTCTTTTCTCGGGGACCGCTAACAGGGGCTACACCTTC

v_gene: TRBV6-6
d_gene: TRBD2
abundance: -
j_gene: TRBJ2-3
CDR3aa: CASRDSSGRAKDTQYF
CDR3nt: TGTGCCAGCAGGGACTCTAGCGGGAGGGCCAAAGATACGCAGTATTTT

v_gene: TRBV6-5
d_gene: -
abundance: -
j_gene: TRBJ2-3
CDR3aa: CASRSDVGTQYF
CDR3nt: TGTGCCAGCAGAAGCGATGTGGGTACGCAGTATTTT

v_gene: TRBV29-1
d_gene: TRBD2
abundance: -
j_gene: TRBJ2-5
CDR3aa: CSAGEGNQETQYF
CDR3nt: TGCAGCGCCGGGGAGGGCAACCAAGAGACCCAGTACTTC

v_gene: TRBV5-1
d_gene: -
abundance: -
j_gene: TRBJ2-3
CDR3aa: CASSDVDTQYF
CDR3nt: TGCGCCAGCAGCGACGTAGATACGCAGTATTTT

v_gene: TRBV2
d_gene: TRBD1
abundance: -
j_gene: TRBJ2-7
CDR3aa: CAGGTGEYYEQYF
CDR3nt: TGTGCCGGGGGGACAGGGGAGTACTACGAGCAGTACTTC

v_gene: TRBV28
d_gene: TRBD1
abundance: -
j_gene: TRBJ2-3
CDR3aa: CASSLGDRGTDTQYF
CDR3nt: TGTGCCAGCAGTTTAGGGGACAGGGGAACAGATACGCAGTATTTT

v_gene: TRBV19
d_gene: TRBD2
abundance: -
j_gene: TRBJ2-1
CDR3aa: CASSMPGLAGNEQFF
CDR3nt: TGTGCCAGTAGCATGCCGGGACTAGCGGGGAATGAGCAGTTCTTC

v_gene: TRBV6-1
d_gene: -
abundance: -
j_gene: TRBJ2-3
CDR3aa: CASSDVGHTQYF
CDR3nt: TGTGCCAGCAGTGATGTGGGGCACACGCAGTATTTT

v_gene: TRBV29-1
d_gene: TRBD2
abundance: -
j_gene: TRBJ2-5
CDR3aa: CSVPTSGRLETQYF
CDR3nt: TGCAGCGTCCCGACTAGCGGGAGATTAGAGACCCAGTACTTC

v_gene: TRBV2
d_gene: -
abundance: -
j_gene: TRBJ1-4
CDR3aa: CASSRVLPGTNEKLFF
CDR3nt: TGTGCCAGCAGCAGGGTTTTGCCGGGGACTAATGAAAAACTGTTTTTT

v_gene: TRBV28
d_gene: -
abundance: -
j_gene: TRBJ1-5
CDR3aa: CASRMGGEQPQHF
CDR3nt: TGTGCCAGCAGGATGGGAGGGGAACAGCCCCAGCATTTT

v_gene: TRBV2
d_gene: -
abundance: -
j_gene: TRBJ2-3
CDR3aa: CASSDLKRASTDTQYF
CDR3nt: TGTGCCAGCAGTGACCTCAAACGGGCTAGCACAGATACGCAGTATTTT

v_gene: TRBV27
d_gene: TRBD2
abundance: -
j_gene: TRBJ2-7
CDR3aa: CASSLRDGGLAGLDYEQYF
CDR3nt: TGTGCCAGCAGTTTAAGGGACGGAGGACTAGCGGGCTTAGACTACGAGCAGTACTTC

v_gene: TRBV6-1
d_gene: -
abundance: -
j_gene: TRBJ2-5
CDR3aa: CASRGGPQSETQYF
CDR3nt: TGTGCCAGCAGGGGGGGACCCCAGTCAGAGACCCAGTACTTC

v_gene: TRBV25-1
d_gene: -
abundance: -
j_gene: TRBJ1-1
CDR3aa: CASSESPSNTEAFF
CDR3nt: TGTGCCAGCAGTGAATCACCGTCGAACACTGAAGCTTTCTTT

v_gene: TRBV5-8
d_gene: TRBD1
abundance: -
j_gene: TRBJ2-2
CDR3aa: CASSFSSGTGVYGELFF
CDR3nt: TGTGCCAGCAGCTTCTCATCCGGGACAGGGGTCTATGGGGAGCTGTTTTTT